The 22 T cell receptor beta chains presented below share a single source sample, sequenced in a study of blood T cell repertoires in COVID-19. Using immunoSEQ multiplex PCR, the repertoire was profiled, and TCRdb retains in-frame clones only, with some absent. The sample consists of 250,000 or so clones, 75% to 95% of them appearing once. What was sequenced was PBMCs or T cells enriched from blood (not recorded which). These receptor sequences come from a man aged 35 to 55 who had been exposed to COVID-19.

This sequence joins TRBV30 and TRBJ2-7; 10 positions agree with TRBD1. Losses at the gene ends were 4 bases for V and 4 bases for J; bases not matched to a gene: 10. The CDR3 totals 15 residues. Germline CDR1 GTSNPN, CDR2 SVGIG (reference sequence). CDR3 loop: CAWKDRDRGGYEQYF. CDR3 DNA sequence: TGTGCCTGGAAAGACCGGGACAGGGGAGGTTACGAGCAGTACTTC. Together with reference TRBV30 and TRBJ2-7, the CDR3 gives the full variable domain: SQTIHQWPATLVQPVGSPLSLECTVEGTSNPNLYWYRQAAGRGLQLLFYSVGIGQISSEVPQNLSASRPQDRQFILSSKKLLLSDSGFYLCAWKDRDRGGYEQYFGPGTRLTVT.

The rearrangement links TRBV2 to TRBJ1-3; D is uncertain. Germline V gene lookup returns CDR1 SNHLY and CDR2 FYNNEI. The germline V and J ends were trimmed by 7 bases and 2 bases, with 12 bases remaining between them. The CDR3 has 14 amino acids. Here the CDR3 DNA reads TGTGCCAGCACCCCGGGTTCAGCTGGAAACACCATATATTTT. This codes for CASTPGSAGNTIYF.

The genes are TRBV7-2 and TRBJ1-5, with a possible D match to TRBD1 (5 bases). This CDR3 is built from 16 residues. V shed 1 base and J shed 7 bases, with 17 bases lying between them. CDR1 and CDR2 from the germline V gene are SGHTA and FQGNSA. CDR3 nucleotide sequence: TGTGCCAGCAGCTTAGGGTTAACGCAGGGTCGGCAGCCCCAGCATTTT. This encodes CASSLGLTQGRQPQHF.

The chain couples TRBV28 to TRBJ1-2; D remains unclear. The CDR3 is 13 amino acids. CDR1 and CDR2 from the germline V gene are MDHEN and SYDVKM. Trimming removed 2 bases from V and 4 bases from J, with 8 bases in between. The CDR3 bases are TGTGCCAGCAGTTTAACGGAGATCTATGGCTACACCTTC. Residues: CASSLTEIYGYTF.

V is TRBV6-5 and J is TRBJ1-4; D is unresolved. The V and J ends lost 8 bases and 4 bases respectively, with 14 bases between them. The V gene's germline CDR1 is MNHEY and CDR2 SVGAGI. This CDR3 is built from 14 residues. CDR3 bases: TGTGCCAGCCTCGATGGTGGAGGTAATGAAAAACTGTTTTTT. As protein: CASLDGGGNEKLFF.

This chain connects TRBV14 to TRBJ1-5, with D possibly being TRBD1 (5 bases). CDR1 and CDR2 from the germline V gene are SGHDN and FVKESK. V was shortened by 7 bases and J by 11 bases, with 24 bases between the two germline ends. The CDR3 is 15 amino acids. The CDR3 protein is CASTTQGKGHKTQHF. For the CDR3, the DNA is TGTGCCAGCACCACCCAGGGAAAGGGGCATAAGACCCAGCATTTT.

This sequence joins TRBV28 and TRBJ2-2; 8 bases match TRBD1. Trimming at V came to 4 bases and at J to 6 bases, leaving 7 bases not matched to a gene. The CDR3 has 15 amino acids. CDR1 and CDR2 from the germline V gene are MDHEN and SYDVKM. The DNA of the CDR3 is TGTGCCAGCAGTTCCCCGACAGGGGAAGCCGGGGAGCTGTTTTTT. It yields the protein CASSSPTGEAGELFF.

The V call is TRBV29-1, the J call TRBJ2-7; 7 bases are shared with TRBD1. With V trimmed by 6 bases and J by 5 bases, 7 bases remained unmatched. CDR3 length equals 12 residues. Germline assignment: CDR1 SQVTM and CDR2 ANQGSEA. The CDR3: CSVNRGPNEQYF. For the CDR3, the DNA is TGCAGCGTCAACAGGGGTCCCAACGAGCAGTACTTC.

The CDR3 reads CASSLSPSLAGGVDNEQFF. The CDR3 DNA reads as TGCGCCAGCAGCTTGTCCCCCTCACTAGCGGGAGGAGTCGATAATGAGCAGTTCTTC. This chain links TRBV5-1 with TRBJ2-1, with 12 bases fitting TRBD2. The CDR3 length is 19 residues. The V and J ends lost 1 base and 7 bases, in that order; junction bases with no gene match: 15. In germline, CDR1 is SGHRS, CDR2 YFSETQ.

This sequence joins TRBV23-1 and TRBJ2-7; 7 bases align to TRBD2. TRBV23-1 is sorted into the ORF group, with uncertain function. With V trimmed by 5 bases and J by 7 bases, 2 bases remained unmatched. This CDR3 has 11 residues. The CDR3 DNA sequence: TGCGCCAGCAGTGTTAGCGGGGAGCAGTACTTC. Its translation: CASSVSGEQYF.

This chain uses TRBV14 with TRBJ1-5; 7 nucleotides match TRBD1. The CDR3 extends over 14 amino acids. Germline V lookup: CDR1 SGHDN, CDR2 FVKESK. V dropped 5 bases and J dropped 5; count of bases not matched to a gene: 6. The DNA for the CDR3 is TGTGCCAGCAGCTTTCAGGGGGTAGATCAGCCCCAGCATTTT. It is translated as CASSFQGVDQPQHF.

The chain carries TRBV19 and TRBJ2-3; 7 bases map to TRBD2. The CDR3 covers 15 residues. Looked up from germline, CDR1 is LNHDA and CDR2 is SQIVND (reference sequence). Trimming at V came to 4 bases and at J to 3 bases, leaving 7 bases not matched to a gene. The CDR3 spells CASSKVGGSTDTQYF. CDR3 bases: TGTGCCAGTAGTAAGGTCGGCGGGAGTACAGATACGCAGTATTTT.

The chain carries TRBV7-6 and TRBJ2-7; perhaps TRBD1 as D (6 bases). The V and J ends lost 5 bases and 5 bases respectively, with 22 bases between them. There are 16 residues in the CDR3. Germline CDR1 SGHVS, CDR2 FNYEAQ. CDR3: CASSRSWGTTLNEQYF. The CDR3 nucleotides are TGTGCCAGCAGCCGCTCGTGGGGGACAACTCTAAACGAGCAGTACTTC. Drawing the rest from reference TRBV7-6 and TRBJ2-7, the complete variable domain is GAGVSQSPRYKVTKRGQDVALRCDPISGHVSLYWYRQALGQGPEFLTYFNYEAQQDKSGLPNDRFSAERPEGSISTLTIQRTEQRDSAMYRCASSRSWGTTLNEQYFGPGTRLTVT.

This chain joins TRBV28 and TRBJ2-1; 8 positions agree with TRBD1. The CDR3 consists of 14 residues. The germline V gene encodes CDR1 MDHEN and CDR2 SYDVKM. V gave up 6 bases and J gave up 3 bases; unmatched junction bases: 4. Here the CDR3 reads CASSRDRFYNEQFF. The CDR3 coding sequence is TGTGCCAGCAGCCGGGACAGGTTCTACAATGAGCAGTTCTTC.

V and J are TRBV27 and TRBJ1-1; D call uncertain. With 0 bases removed from V and 0 bases from J, the gap between germline ends came to 8 bases. This CDR3 spans 15 amino acids. The germline gives CDR1 MNHEY, CDR2 SMNVEV (reference sequence). CDR3 residues: CASSLSDGVNTEAFF. The DNA of the CDR3 is TGTGCCAGCAGTTTATCTGACGGGGTGAACACTGAAGCTTTCTTT.

The J gene is TRBJ2-1, the V gene TRBV7-6; 10 bases match TRBD2. Trimming cost V 5 bases and J 9 bases; bases outside gene matches: 10. From germline, CDR1 is SGHVS and CDR2 FNYEAQ. This CDR3 has 15 residues. The CDR3 protein is CASSPTSGIRGEQFF. The CDR3 region has the DNA TGTGCCAGCAGCCCTACTAGCGGGATTCGTGGTGAGCAGTTCTTC.

V gene TRBV3-1 (or the pseudogene TRBV3-2) combines with J gene TRBJ2-5; 10 bases agree with TRBD2. The CDR3 is 15 residues long. V dropped 1 base and J dropped 1; count of bases not matched to a gene: 0. The germline V gene encodes CDR1 LGHDT and CDR2 YNNKEL (reference sequence). For the CDR3, the DNA is TGTGCCAGCAGCCAAGTAGCGGGAGGCCAAGAGACCCAGTACTTC. Protein product: CASSQVAGGQETQYF.

The chain recombines TRBV25-1 with TRBJ2-1; no reliable D call. This CDR3 comprises 12 residues. V was trimmed by 5 bases and J by 4 bases, leaving 6 bases between them. Germline loops: CDR1 MGHDK, CDR2 SYGVNS. The CDR3 reads CASSYLYNEQFF. CDR3 DNA sequence: TGTGCCAGCAGTTATTTGTACAATGAGCAGTTCTTC.

V and J are TRBV7-2 and TRBJ2-5; 7 bases map to TRBD2. The V gene's germline CDR1 is SGHTA and CDR2 FQGNSA. The CDR3 loop spans 15 amino acids. V lost 10 bases, J lost 5 bases, and 16 bases stayed unmatched. The chain's CDR3 is CATGGSAGVRETQYF. In DNA, the CDR3 is TGTGCCACCGGGGGATCGGCGGGAGTCAGGGAGACCCAGTACTTC.

The V call is TRBV7-2, the J call TRBJ1-1; D uncertain. The CDR3 spans 14 residues. The germline V and J ends were trimmed by 5 bases and 5 bases, with 15 bases remaining between them. Germline assignment: CDR1 SGHTA and CDR2 FQGNSA. This CDR3 is CASSRGLSRTEAFF. CDR3 nucleotides: TGTGCCAGCAGCCGCGGACTTTCCAGAACTGAAGCTTTCTTT.

The chain employs TRBV18 and TRBJ2-5; no firm D call. V was cut by 5 bases and J by 2 bases, with 6 bases left in between. The germline V gene encodes CDR1 KGHSH and CDR2 LQKENI. The CDR3 has 12 residues. CDR3 residues: CASSNYQETQYF. The CDR3 nucleotides are TGTGCCAGCTCAAATTATCAAGAGACCCAGTACTTC.

The chain uses TRBV4-1 and TRBJ1-1; D possibly corresponds to TRBD1 (5 bases). Looked up from germline, CDR1 is MGHRA and CDR2 is YSYEKL. Trimming removed 0 bases at V and 0 bases at J, with 14 bases between. This CDR3 contains 17 residues. In DNA form, the CDR3 reads TGCGCCAGCAGCCAAGAAGGAGGGGACCCCATGAACACTGAAGCTTTCTTT. Translating it yields CASSQEGGDPMNTEAFF.